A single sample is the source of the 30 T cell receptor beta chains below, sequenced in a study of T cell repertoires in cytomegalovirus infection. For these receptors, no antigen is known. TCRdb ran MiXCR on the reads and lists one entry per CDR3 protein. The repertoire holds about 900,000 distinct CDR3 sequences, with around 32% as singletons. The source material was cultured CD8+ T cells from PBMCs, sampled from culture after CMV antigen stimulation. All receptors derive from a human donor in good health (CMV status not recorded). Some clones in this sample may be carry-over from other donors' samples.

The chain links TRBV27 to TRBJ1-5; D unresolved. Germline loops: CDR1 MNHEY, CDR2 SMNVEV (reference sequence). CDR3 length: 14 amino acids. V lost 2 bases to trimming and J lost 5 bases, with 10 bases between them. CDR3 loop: CASSLVGSYQPQHF. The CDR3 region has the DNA TGTGCCAGCAGTTTAGTCGGAAGTTATCAGCCCCAGCATTTT.

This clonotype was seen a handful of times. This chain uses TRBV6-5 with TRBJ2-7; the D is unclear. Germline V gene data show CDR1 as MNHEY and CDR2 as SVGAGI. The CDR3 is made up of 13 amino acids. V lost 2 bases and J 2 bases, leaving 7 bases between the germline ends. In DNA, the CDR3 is TGTGCCAGCAGTTACAGGGCTACCTACGAGCAGTACTTC. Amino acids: CASSYRATYEQYF.

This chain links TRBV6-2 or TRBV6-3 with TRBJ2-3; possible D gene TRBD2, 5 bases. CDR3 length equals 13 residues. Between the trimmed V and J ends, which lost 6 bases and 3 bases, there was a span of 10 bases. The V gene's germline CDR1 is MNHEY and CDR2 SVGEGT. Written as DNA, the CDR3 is TGTGCCAGCAGACTGCTAGCAACAGATACGCAGTATTTT. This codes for CASRLLATDTQYF.

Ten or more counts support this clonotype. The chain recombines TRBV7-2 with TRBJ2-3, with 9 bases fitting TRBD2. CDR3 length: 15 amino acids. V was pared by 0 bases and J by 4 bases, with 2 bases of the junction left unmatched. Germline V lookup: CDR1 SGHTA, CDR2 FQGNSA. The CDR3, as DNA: TGTGCCAGCAGCTTAGCGACTAGCGGCGCAGATACGCAGTATTTT. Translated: CASSLATSGADTQYF.

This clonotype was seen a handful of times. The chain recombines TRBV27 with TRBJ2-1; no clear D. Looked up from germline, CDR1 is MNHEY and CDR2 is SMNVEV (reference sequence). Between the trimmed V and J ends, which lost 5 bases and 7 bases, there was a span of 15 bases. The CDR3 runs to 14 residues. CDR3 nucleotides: TGTGCCAGCAGTCCTCCAGGACGACCTAATGAGCAGTTCTTC. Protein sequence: CASSPPGRPNEQFF.

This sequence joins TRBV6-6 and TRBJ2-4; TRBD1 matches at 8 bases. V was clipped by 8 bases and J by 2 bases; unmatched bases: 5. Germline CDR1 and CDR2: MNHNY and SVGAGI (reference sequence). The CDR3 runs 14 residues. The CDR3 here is CASAGGASKNIQYF. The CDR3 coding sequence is TGTGCCAGCGCAGGGGGCGCGTCCAAAAACATTCAGTACTTC.

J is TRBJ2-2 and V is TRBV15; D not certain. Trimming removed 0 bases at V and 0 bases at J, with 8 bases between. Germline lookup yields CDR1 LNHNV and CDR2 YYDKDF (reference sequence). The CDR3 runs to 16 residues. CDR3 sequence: CATSRDRAANTGELFF. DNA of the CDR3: TGTGCCACCAGCAGAGATAGGGCAGCGAACACCGGGGAGCTGTTTTTT.

The chain's CDR3 is CASSWDSTYEQYV. Here the CDR3 DNA reads TGCGCCAGCAGCTGGGACAGTACCTACGAGCAGTACGTC. The J gene is TRBJ2-7, the V gene TRBV5-1; 7 nucleotides line up with TRBD1. J gave up 2 bases and V 3 bases, and 2 bases lay outside the gene matches. Germline V CDR1 and CDR2: SGHRS, YFSETQ. This CDR3 region has 13 residues.

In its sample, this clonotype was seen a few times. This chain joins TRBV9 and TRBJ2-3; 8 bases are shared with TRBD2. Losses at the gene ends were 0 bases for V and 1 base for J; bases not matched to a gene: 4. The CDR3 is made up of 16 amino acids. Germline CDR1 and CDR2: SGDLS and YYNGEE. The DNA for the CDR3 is TGTGCCAGCAGCGTAGCTTTGCGGGGGGGCACAGATACGCAGTATTTT. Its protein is CASSVALRGGTDTQYF.

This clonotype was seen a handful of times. CDR3: CASSAPDRRTEAFF. For the CDR3, the DNA is TGTGCCAGCAGTGCCCCGGACAGACGGACTGAAGCTTTCTTT. The chain employs TRBV6-1 and TRBJ1-1; possibly TRBD1 for D (6 bases). Germline V gene data show CDR1 as MNHNS and CDR2 as SASEGT. Trimming cost V 4 bases and J 5 bases, with 14 bases left between them. The CDR3 contains 14 residues.

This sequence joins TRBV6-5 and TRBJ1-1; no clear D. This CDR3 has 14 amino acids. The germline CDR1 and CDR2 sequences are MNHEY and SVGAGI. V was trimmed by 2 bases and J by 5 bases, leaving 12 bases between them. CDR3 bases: TGTGCCAGCAGTTACGACTCACTCGGGACTGAAGCTTTCTTT. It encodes CASSYDSLGTEAFF.

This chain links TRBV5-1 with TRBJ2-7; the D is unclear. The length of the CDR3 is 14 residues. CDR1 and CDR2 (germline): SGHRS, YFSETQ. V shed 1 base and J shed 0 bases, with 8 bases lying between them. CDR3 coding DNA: TGCGCCAGCAGCTTGCGTCTCAACTCCTACGAGCAGTACTTC. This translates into CASSLRLNSYEQYF.

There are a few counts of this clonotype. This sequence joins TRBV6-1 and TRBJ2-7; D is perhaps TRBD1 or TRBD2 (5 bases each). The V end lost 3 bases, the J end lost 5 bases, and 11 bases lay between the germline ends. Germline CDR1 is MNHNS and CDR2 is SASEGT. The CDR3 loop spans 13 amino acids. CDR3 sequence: CASSDLGENEQYV. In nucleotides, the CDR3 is TGTGCCAGCAGTGATTTAGGGGAGAACGAGCAGTACGTC.

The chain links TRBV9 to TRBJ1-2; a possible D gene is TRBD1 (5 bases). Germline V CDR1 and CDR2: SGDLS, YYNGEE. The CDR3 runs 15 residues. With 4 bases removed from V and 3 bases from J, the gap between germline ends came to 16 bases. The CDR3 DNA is TGTGCCAGCAGCCCCCATGAGGGACCCCACTATGGCTACACCTTC. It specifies CASSPHEGPHYGYTF.

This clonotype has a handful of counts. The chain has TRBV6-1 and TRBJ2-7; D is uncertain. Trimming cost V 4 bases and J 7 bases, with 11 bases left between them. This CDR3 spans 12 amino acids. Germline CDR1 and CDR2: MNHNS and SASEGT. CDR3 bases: TGTGCCAGCAGTGTGGGGTTACAGGAGCAGTACGTC. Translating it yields CASSVGLQEQYV.

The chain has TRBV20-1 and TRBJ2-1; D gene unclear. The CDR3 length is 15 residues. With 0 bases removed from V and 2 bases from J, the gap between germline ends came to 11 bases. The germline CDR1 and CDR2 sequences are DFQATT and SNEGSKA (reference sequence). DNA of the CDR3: TGCAGTGCTAGAGAAAGGAGAAAGCCCTACAATGAGCAGTTCTTC. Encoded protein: CSARERRKPYNEQFF.

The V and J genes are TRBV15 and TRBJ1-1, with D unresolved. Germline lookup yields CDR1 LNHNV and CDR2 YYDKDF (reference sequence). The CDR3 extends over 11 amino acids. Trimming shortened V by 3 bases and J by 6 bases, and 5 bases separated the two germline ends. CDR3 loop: CATSRDPEAFF. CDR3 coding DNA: TGTGCCACCAGCAGGGACCCTGAAGCTTTCTTT.

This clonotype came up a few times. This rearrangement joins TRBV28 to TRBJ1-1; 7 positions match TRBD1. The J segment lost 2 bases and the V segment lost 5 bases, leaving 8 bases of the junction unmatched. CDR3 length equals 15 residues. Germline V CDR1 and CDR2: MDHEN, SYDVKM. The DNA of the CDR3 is TGTGCCAGCAGTCCTTTCCGGGACAGAAACACTGAAGCTTTCTTT. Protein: CASSPFRDRNTEAFF.

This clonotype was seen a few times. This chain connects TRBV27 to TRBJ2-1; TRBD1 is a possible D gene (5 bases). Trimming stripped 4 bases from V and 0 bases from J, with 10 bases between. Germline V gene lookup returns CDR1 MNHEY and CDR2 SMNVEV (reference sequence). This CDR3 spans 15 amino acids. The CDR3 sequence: CASSSRQSSYNEQFF. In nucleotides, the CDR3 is TGTGCCAGCAGTTCGCGACAGAGCTCCTACAATGAGCAGTTCTTC.

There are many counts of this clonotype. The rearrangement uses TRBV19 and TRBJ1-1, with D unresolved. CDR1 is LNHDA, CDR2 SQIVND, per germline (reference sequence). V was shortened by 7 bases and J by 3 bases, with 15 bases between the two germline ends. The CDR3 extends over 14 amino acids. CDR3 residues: CASTLRMVDTEAFF. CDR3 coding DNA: TGTGCCAGTACCCTGAGGATGGTTGACACTGAAGCTTTCTTT.

The CDR3 nucleotides are TGTGCCAGCAGTTTCACGGACATGACGGCTGAAGCTTTCTTT. Protein: CASSFTDMTAEAFF. This sequence joins TRBV27 and TRBJ1-1, with D possibly being TRBD1 (5 bases). V was trimmed by 3 bases and J by 6 bases, leaving 14 bases between them. The CDR3 contains 14 residues. Germline lookup yields CDR1 MNHEY and CDR2 SMNVEV (reference sequence).

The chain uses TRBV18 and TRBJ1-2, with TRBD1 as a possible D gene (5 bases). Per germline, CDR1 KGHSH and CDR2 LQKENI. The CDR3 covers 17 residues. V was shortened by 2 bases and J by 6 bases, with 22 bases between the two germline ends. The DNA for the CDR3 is TGTGCCAGCTCACCAAGTAGGACACCCCAGGCGGCTGATGGCTACACCTTC. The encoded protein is CASSPSRTPQAADGYTF. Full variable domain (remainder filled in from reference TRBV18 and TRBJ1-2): NAGVMQNPRHLVRRRGQEARLRCSPMKGHSHVYWYRQLPEEGLKFMVYLQKENIIDESGMPKERFSAEFPKEGPSILRIQQVVRGDSAAYFCASSPSRTPQAADGYTFGSGTRLTVV.

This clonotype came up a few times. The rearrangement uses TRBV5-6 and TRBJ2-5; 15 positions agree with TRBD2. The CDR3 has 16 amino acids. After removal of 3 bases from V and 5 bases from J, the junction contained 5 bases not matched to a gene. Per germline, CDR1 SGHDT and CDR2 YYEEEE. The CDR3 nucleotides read TGTGCCAGCAGCTGGGGACTAGCGGGGGGCCGGGAGACCCAGTACTTC. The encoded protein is CASSWGLAGGRETQYF.

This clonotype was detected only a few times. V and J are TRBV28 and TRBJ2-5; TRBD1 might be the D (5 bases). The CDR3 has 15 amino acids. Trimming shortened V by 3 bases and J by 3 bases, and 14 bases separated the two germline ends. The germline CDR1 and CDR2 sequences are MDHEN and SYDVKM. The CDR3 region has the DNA TGTGCCAGCAGTTTTACCTTCAGGGCGAAAGAGACCCAGTACTTC. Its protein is CASSFTFRAKETQYF.

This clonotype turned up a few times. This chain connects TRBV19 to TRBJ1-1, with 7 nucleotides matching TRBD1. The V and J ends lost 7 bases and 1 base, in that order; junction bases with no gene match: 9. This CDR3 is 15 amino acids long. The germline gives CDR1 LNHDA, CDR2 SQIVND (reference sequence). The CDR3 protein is CASKFFTGANTEAFF. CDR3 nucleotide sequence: TGTGCCAGTAAATTCTTCACAGGGGCGAACACTGAAGCTTTCTTT.

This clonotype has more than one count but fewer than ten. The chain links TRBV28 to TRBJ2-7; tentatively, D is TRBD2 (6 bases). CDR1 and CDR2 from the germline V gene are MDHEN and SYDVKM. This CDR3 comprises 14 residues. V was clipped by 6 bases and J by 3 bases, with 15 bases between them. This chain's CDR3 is CASSYGGDGYEQYV. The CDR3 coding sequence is TGTGCCAGCAGCTACGGCGGGGACGGCTACGAGCAGTACGTC.

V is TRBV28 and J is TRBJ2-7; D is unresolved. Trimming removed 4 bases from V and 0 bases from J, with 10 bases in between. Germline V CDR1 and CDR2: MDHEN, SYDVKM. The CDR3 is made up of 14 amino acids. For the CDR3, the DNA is TGTGCCAGCAGTTCACTCGACAACTCCTACGAGCAGTACGTC. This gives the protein CASSSLDNSYEQYV.

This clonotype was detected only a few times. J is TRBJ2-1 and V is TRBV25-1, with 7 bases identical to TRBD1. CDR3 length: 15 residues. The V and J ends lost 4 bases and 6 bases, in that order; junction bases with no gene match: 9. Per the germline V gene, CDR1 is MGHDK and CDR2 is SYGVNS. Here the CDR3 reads CASSGGQYLLNEQFF. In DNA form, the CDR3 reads TGTGCCAGCAGTGGGGGACAGTACCTTCTCAATGAGCAGTTCTTC. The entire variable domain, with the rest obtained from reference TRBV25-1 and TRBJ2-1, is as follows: EADIYQTPRYLVIGTGKKITLECSQTMGHDKMYWYQQDPGMELHLIHYSYGVNSTEKGDLSSESTVSRIRTEHFPLTLESARPSHTSQYLCASSGGQYLLNEQFFGPGTRLTVL.

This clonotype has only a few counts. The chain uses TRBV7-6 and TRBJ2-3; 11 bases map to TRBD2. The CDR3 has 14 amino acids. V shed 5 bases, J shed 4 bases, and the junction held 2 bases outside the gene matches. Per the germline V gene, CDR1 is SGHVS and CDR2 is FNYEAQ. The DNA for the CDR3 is TGTGCCAGCAGCCCGGGACTAGCGGCAGATACGCAGTATTTT. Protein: CASSPGLAADTQYF.

CDR3 sequence: CSARDLRTDPPGGYTF. The CDR3 DNA is TGCAGTGCTAGAGATCTCAGGACAGATCCTCCGGGAGGCTACACCTTC. The chain is built from TRBV20-1 and TRBJ1-2, with D perhaps matching TRBD1 (6 bases). This CDR3 spans 16 amino acids. Germline V gene sequence: CDR1 DFQATT, CDR2 SNEGSKA (reference sequence). The V end was cut by 0 bases, the J end by 8 bases, with 22 bases between.